Given below is one TCR beta chain in context. In this sample, this clonotype turned up many times. Its antigen is still unknown. No base quality values were provided; no much bigger clone lies one nucleotide off. What this sample's time point label stands for: after trial treatment. The sample's treatment or condition label, in plain terms: LDRT plus nivolumab, ipilimumab, low-dose cyclophosphamide and aspirin (RACIN trial). Donors were enrolled in RACIN, a single-arm phase I dose-escalation trial combining nivolumab, ipilimumab, aspirin, low-dose cyclophosphamide and low-dose radiotherapy. Patients with advanced, TIL-negative solid tumors were considered eligible. This sample was taken from a study of low-dose radiotherapy and immunotherapy resistance in tumors (dated by TCRdb to between 2021 and 2023). Some background on the complete study: In Cohort 1, 0.5 Gy per fraction was delivered every 2 weeks, and a total PTV dose of 6.5 Gy was prescribed. Eight patients were included in the translational analysis: three from the first dose cohort and the first five from the second dose cohort. Aspirin 300 mg was taken orally once daily by patients for four cycles, starting on cycle 1 day 1. Every two weeks, patients got intravenous cyclophosphamide at 200 mg/m2, given one day ahead of each radiation and immunotherapy administration. Cohort 2 received 1 Gy per fraction every two weeks, with a total of 13 Gy over 26 weeks. Randomization of trial participants into treatment groups was not performed. Patients were given nivolumab as a 240 mg flat dose every two weeks and ipilimumab at 1 mg/kg every six weeks, with both drugs delivered intravenously.

Reads for this sample came from an Illumina HiSeq 2500. First-strand cDNA was synthesized with Superscript III and a set of TRAV- and TRBV-specific primers, covering both TCRalpha and TCRbeta chains. TCRs were amplified with Phusion for around 20 PCR cycles, with a constant-region primer paired with the adapter attached to the V primers. The isolated mRNA was amplified using the MessageAmp II aRNA Amplification Kit, with in vitro transcription performed for around 16 hours at 37 degrees C. The Dynabeads mRNA DIRECT Purification Kit was used to isolate the mRNA for TCR sequencing. Indexed Illumina adapters were added in a second approximately 25-cycle Phusion PCR, and the resulting products were purified with AMPure XP beads. Processing in the source paper ran as follows. Using custom Perl scripts, TCR sequences encoding the same protein were pooled, out-of-frame sequences were removed, and the abundance of each clonotype was computed. TCR sequences supported by only a single read were excluded from analysis. The metrics used to describe the repertoires included Shannon entropy, Gini index, clonality, richness, and the frequency of TCRs shared between repertoires. TCRdb reanalyzed the raw reads on its own, using fastp at Q25 for trimming and MiXCR for clone calling, and kept in-frame beta chains. Every CDR3 protein is listed once, alongside the most common genes and DNA of its rows. TCRdb, rather than the study authors, made the V and J calls. For this sample the table gives 65,000 to 95,000 distinct CDR3 sequences, of which around 17% were detected only once. The ten top clones hold 1.1% to 1.5% of the sample.

From cysteine to phenylalanine, the CDR3 is 17 amino acids long. Just CDR3 DNA is preserved here, 51 bases in frame from base 1. Compared with germline, V lacks 3 bases and J lacks 3 bases; bases without a gene match: 14. As encoded in the germline V gene, CDR1 is MDHEN while CDR2 is SYDVKM. The chain uses TRBV28 and TRBJ2-7, and 7 junction bases match TRBD2. The TCR comes from a male donor with prostate cancer. Sequenced material: PBMCs, taken after low-dose radiotherapy plus immunotherapy. The CDR3 loop reads CASSFPPGEGAYYEQYF. The DNA is TGTGCCAGCAGTTTCCCTCCGGGGGAGGGCGCCTACTACGAGCAGTACTTC.